This TCR beta chain was observed in a study of early T cells in non-severe SARS-CoV-2 infection. Overall study: Sequencing input comprised bulk RNA from unsorted whole blood; chain pairing was not available.

For this clonotype: The antigen remains unidentified.

From germline, CDR1 is SNHLY and CDR2 FYNNEI. CDR3 length: 15 amino acids. With 3 bases removed from V and 1 base from J, the gap between germline ends came to 9 bases. Attachment of unique molecular identifiers to individual cDNA molecules was performed. MiXCR was run by TCRdb on the 5' RACE reads, yielding one entry per CDR3 protein. The data contain about 33,000 distinct CDR3 sequences, 5% of them singletons. Regarding the study as a whole: Reliance on VDJdb matching favored anti-spike CD8 responses; private and CD4 specificities were missed.

The J gene is TRBJ2-2, the V gene TRBV2; no definite D call. Sequences were obtained from whole blood. The receptor was derived from an adult who was a healthcare worker with PCR-confirmed SARS-CoV-2 infection or an uninfected control (not recorded which). CDR3 amino acids: CASSDFALNTGELFF. In DNA form, the CDR3 reads TGTGCCAGCAGTGATTTCGCCTTGAACACCGGGGAGCTGTTTTTT.